This TCR beta chain was identified in a study of T cells in Graves' hyperthyroidism and ophthalmopathy. Trimming took 5 bases from V and 10 from J, leaving 11 bases between them. The CDR3 has 11 amino acids. From germline, CDR1 is SGHTA and CDR2 FQGTGA. Those with hyperthyroidism were 18 to 65 years old, newly diagnosed, and ill for under 2 months. The PBMCs were taken from under 12 ml of fresh peripheral blood. General observations from the study: A 13 V-J signature model discriminated ophthalmopathy versus stable hyperthyroidism.

Amplification of TCR beta CDR3 regions used RNA as the template. First-round RT-PCR targeting the TCR CDR3 was performed with the HTBI primer set. TCRdb itself ran the multiplex PCR reads through MiXCR, one entry per CDR3 protein. The sample contains approximately 620,000 distinct CDR3 sequences, roughly 13% of which appear only once. This clonotype was seen only a few times. Its antigen remains unknown. The chain has TRBV7-3 and TRBJ1-2; no reliable D call. What was sequenced was blood. This clonotype was sampled from a woman aged 25 to 39 with Graves' hyperthyroidism that later progressed to Graves' ophthalmopathy. CDR3 in amino acids: CASSDGRLYTF. CDR3 sequence (DNA): TGTGCCAGCAGCGACGGACGGCTCTACACCTTC.